The text below deals with one T cell receptor beta chain. Some clones are missing from TCRdb's copy, which holds only in-frame ones; the method was immunoSEQ multiplex PCR. The profile covers tens of thousands of clones, with more than 80% appearing a single time and under 20% taken by the ten largest. The source of the sample is a study of blood T cell repertoires in COVID-19. The V segment lost 2 bases and the J segment 1 base; nucleotides outside the gene matches: 11. The CDR3 spans 18 residues. The germline CDR1 and CDR2 sequences are SGHRS and YFSETQ. The clonotype was recovered from a human donor in a cohort sampled during active COVID-19. Sequencing used peripheral blood. The chain couples TRBV5-1 to TRBJ1-3; 8 bases are shared with TRBD1. The CDR3 reads CASSLIPGTGISGNTIYF. The DNA for the CDR3 is TGCGCCAGCAGCTTAATCCCTGGGACAGGAATTTCTGGAAACACCATATATTTT.